This T cell receptor beta chain was found in a study of blood T cell repertoires in COVID-19. Between the trimmed V and J ends, which lost 0 bases and 5 bases, there was a span of 14 bases. This CDR3 is 16 amino acids long. Germline V lookup: CDR1 LNHNV, CDR2 YYDKDF (reference sequence). The repertoire was sequenced with immunoSEQ multiplex PCR; TCRdb's copy has only in-frame clones and lacks some. The sample has 180,000 or so clones, around 89% seen once. The chain couples TRBV15 to TRBJ1-5; D is ambiguous. This TCR was recovered from a woman younger than 35 who had recovered from COVID-19. The sequenced sample consisted of PBMCs or T cells enriched from blood (not recorded which). DNA of the CDR3: TGTGCCACCAGCAGAGATAGAACGAGCCCCCATCAGCCCCAGCATTTT. Its protein product is CATSRDRTSPHQPQHF.